Below are 27 T cell receptor beta chains sequenced from a single sample in a study of T cell responses to AZD1222 COVID-19 vaccine. Generated by immunoSEQ multiplex PCR, the TCRdb table keeps only in-frame clones and is missing some. Of roughly 77,000 clones in the sample, 92% are singletons; the top ten hold about 7.1%. The source material was peripheral blood, sampled on day 0 of MenACWY control vaccination. The receptors shown here come from an adult in good health.

The V gene is TRBV7-2, the J gene TRBJ2-5; 8 bases fit TRBD2. Trimming took 1 base from V and 2 from J; bases not matched to a gene: 6. The CDR3 has 16 amino acids. Per the germline V gene, CDR1 is SGHTA and CDR2 is FQGNSA. The CDR3: CASSLEAGAGQETQYF. DNA of the CDR3: TGTGCCAGCAGCTTAGAAGCGGGGGCGGGTCAAGAGACCCAGTACTTC.

The chain joins TRBV5-6 to TRBJ1-2, with 9 bases lining up with TRBD1. The germline gives CDR1 SGHDT, CDR2 YYEEEE. The CDR3 extends over 14 amino acids. J was trimmed by 4 bases and V by 4 bases; bases with no gene match: 5. The CDR3, as DNA: TGTGCCAGCAGCCGGTGGGACAGGGTCTATGGCTACACCTTC. Translating it yields CASSRWDRVYGYTF.

The table lists this clone with a few counts. The gene calls are TRBV29-1 and TRBJ1-2, with D hard to call. The V end was cut by 5 bases, the J end by 2 bases, with 12 bases between. Germline CDR1 and CDR2: SQVTM and ANQGSEA. The CDR3 runs 13 residues. CDR3 residues: CSVSLGGNYGYTF. In DNA, the CDR3 is TGCAGCGTTAGCCTGGGAGGGAACTATGGCTACACCTTC.

V is TRBV5-6 and J is TRBJ2-4, with no clear D. Trimming removed 3 bases at V and 0 bases at J, with 16 bases between. Per germline, CDR1 SGHDT and CDR2 YYEEEE. The length of the CDR3 is 17 residues. CDR3 in amino acids: CASSSLERQLAKNIQYF. The CDR3 nucleotides read TGTGCCAGCAGCTCGTTAGAGAGGCAGCTAGCCAAAAACATTCAGTACTTC.

CDR3 in amino acids: CASSFDQPQHF. CDR3 DNA sequence: TGTGCCAGCAGTTTCGATCAGCCCCAGCATTTT. The chain employs TRBV12-3 or TRBV12-4 and TRBJ1-5; D is uncertain. This CDR3 region has 11 residues. Trimming stripped 3 bases from V and 5 bases from J, with 2 bases between.

This chain connects TRBV5-1 to TRBJ2-1; D perhaps matches TRBD1 (5 bases). Trimming pared 2 bases from V and 8 bases from J, leaving 23 bases between. Germline CDR1 and CDR2: SGHRS and YFSETQ. The CDR3 is 17 amino acids. As DNA, the CDR3 is TGCGCCAGCAGCTTAACCGGCTTGGGGCAGGCTTTCGATGAGCAGTTCTTC. It specifies CASSLTGLGQAFDEQFF. Full variable domain (rest looked up from reference TRBV5-1 and TRBJ2-1): KAGVTQTPRYLIKTRGQQVTLSCSPISGHRSVSWYQQTPGQGLQFLFEYFSETQRNKGNFPGRFSGRQFSNSRSEMNVSTLELGDSALYLCASSLTGLGQAFDEQFFGPGTRLTVL.

The rearrangement links TRBV6-5 to TRBJ1-5, with 7 positions matching TRBD1. The germline gives CDR1 MNHEY, CDR2 SVGAGI. The CDR3 extends over 14 amino acids. After removal of 6 bases from V and 0 bases from J, the junction contained 2 bases not matched to a gene. This CDR3 reads CASRPGGSNQPQHF. CDR3 bases: TGTGCCAGCAGGCCAGGGGGTAGCAATCAGCCCCAGCATTTT.

This clone was seen once. This sequence joins TRBV7-3 and TRBJ2-3; a possible D gene is TRBD2 (5 bases). Germline V lookup: CDR1 SGHTA, CDR2 FQGTGA. With 5 bases removed from V and 0 bases from J, the gap between germline ends came to 15 bases. There are 16 residues in the CDR3. CDR3 bases: TGTGCCAGCAGCCCTCTAAGCGGAACAAGCACAGATACGCAGTATTTT. Its protein product is CASSPLSGTSTDTQYF.

This clone was seen a few times. The chain combines TRBV24-1 with TRBJ2-5; 8 bases map to TRBD2. The germline V gene has CDR1 KGHDR and CDR2 SFDVKD. This CDR3 is built from 15 residues. The V and J ends lost 2 bases and 6 bases, in that order; junction bases with no gene match: 7. CDR3 DNA: TGTGCCACCAGTGATTCCGGGAGGGCCTTAAAGACCCAGTACTTC. Translation gives CATSDSGRALKTQYF.

This chain joins TRBV18 and TRBJ1-2, with 7 bases fitting TRBD1. The CDR3 spans 13 residues. Per the germline V gene, CDR1 is KGHSH and CDR2 is LQKENI. V lost 3 bases and J lost 7; bases outside the gene matches: 5. In DNA form, the CDR3 reads TGTGCCAGCTCACCTCGAGGGGACAGTGGCTACACCTTC. Its translation is CASSPRGDSGYTF.

V gene TRBV7-9 combines with J gene TRBJ2-7; D might be TRBD1 or TRBD2, each matching 6 bases. V was clipped by 5 bases and J by 6 bases, with 14 bases between them. Per the germline V gene, CDR1 is SEHNR and CDR2 is FQNEAQ (reference sequence). This CDR3 has 13 amino acids. For the CDR3, the DNA is TGTGCCAGCAGCGTCGAGGGGGGCGGCGAGCAGTACTTC. Protein product: CASSVEGGGEQYF.

The V call is TRBV5-1, the J call TRBJ2-6, with unresolved D. Trimming cost V 2 bases and J 0 bases, with 6 bases left between them. The CDR3 has 15 residues. CDR1 is SGHRS and CDR2 is YFSETQ in the germline V gene. CDR3 sequence reads: CASSLTASGANVLTF. The CDR3 DNA reads TGCGCCAGCAGCTTAACAGCCTCTGGGGCCAACGTCCTGACTTTC.

This clone was counted once. J is TRBJ2-2 and V is TRBV5-1; 7 bases agree with TRBD1. The CDR3 length is 13 residues. Germline assignment: CDR1 SGHRS and CDR2 YFSETQ. After removal of 4 bases from V and 8 bases from J, the junction contained 5 bases not matched to a gene. The CDR3: CASSAPGQGELFF. CDR3 nucleotides: TGCGCCAGCAGCGCCCCGGGACAGGGGGAGCTGTTTTTT. The full variable domain, completed using reference TRBV5-1 and TRBJ2-2, is KAGVTQTPRYLIKTRGQQVTLSCSPISGHRSVSWYQQTPGQGLQFLFEYFSETQRNKGNFPGRFSGRQFSNSRSEMNVSTLELGDSALYLCASSAPGQGELFFGEGSRLTVL.

This chain links TRBV7-9 with TRBJ1-4; 7 nucleotides match TRBD1. CDR3 size: 17 residues. Germline CDR1 and CDR2: SEHNR and FQNEAQ (reference sequence). V lost 5 bases and J lost 3; bases outside the gene matches: 12. CDR3 residues: CASSPQPTGVANEKLFF. Written as DNA, the CDR3 is TGTGCCAGCAGCCCACAACCTACAGGGGTGGCTAATGAAAAACTGTTTTTT.

The J gene is TRBJ2-5, the V gene TRBV5-8; 7 nucleotides match TRBD1. Germline V lookup: CDR1 SGHTS, CDR2 YDEGEE. The length of the CDR3 is 15 residues. V was clipped by 4 bases and J by 3 bases; unmatched bases: 9. The CDR3 reads CASSQTGTAKETQYF. DNA of the CDR3: TGTGCCAGCAGCCAGACCGGGACAGCCAAAGAGACCCAGTACTTC.

The chain joins TRBV18 to TRBJ2-1; 14 nucleotides line up with TRBD2. CDR1 and CDR2 (germline): KGHSH, LQKENI. The V gene end was trimmed by 3 bases and the J gene end by 8 bases; junction bases not matched to a gene: 6. The CDR3 totals 16 residues. For the CDR3, the DNA is TGTGCCAGCTCACCGCCGGGACTAGCGGGAGTTTATGAGCAGTTCTTC. This codes for CASSPPGLAGVYEQFF.

The chain is built from TRBV18 and TRBJ1-1, with no clear D. The V and J ends lost 6 bases and 0 bases respectively, with 5 bases between them. The germline V gene encodes CDR1 KGHSH and CDR2 LQKENI. The CDR3 consists of 12 residues. In DNA form, the CDR3 reads TGTGCCAGCTCTGAGGTGAACACTGAAGCTTTCTTT. Protein product: CASSEVNTEAFF.

V usage is TRBV7-2 and J usage is TRBJ2-7; the D is unclear. Deletions cut 2 bases from V and 2 bases from J, with 16 bases between. This CDR3 has 16 residues. Germline values: CDR1 SGHTA, CDR2 FQGNSA. The CDR3 protein is CASSLMGRIPTYEQYF. In DNA, the CDR3 is TGTGCCAGCAGCTTAATGGGCCGGATACCGACCTACGAGCAGTACTTC. Full variable domain (missing parts from reference TRBV7-2 and TRBJ2-7): GAGVSQSPSNKVTEKGKDVELRCDPISGHTALYWYRQSLGQGLEFLIYFQGNSAPDKSGLPSDRFSAERTGGSVSTLTIQRTQQEDSAVYLCASSLMGRIPTYEQYFGPGTRLTVT.

The chain links TRBV29-1 to TRBJ2-7; either TRBD1 or TRBD2 may supply D (5 bases each). CDR1 and CDR2 (germline): SQVTM, ANQGSEA. This CDR3 has 14 amino acids. V was clipped by 6 bases and J by 6 bases, with 21 bases between them. DNA for the CDR3: TGCAGCGTATGGGAACACGGGACGCCGGTCGAGCAGTACTTC. This sequence encodes CSVWEHGTPVEQYF.

Turning to this clone: Other nucleotide sequences from this sample produce the same CDR3. This chain links TRBV10-3 with TRBJ2-5, with TRBD2 as a possible D gene (6 bases). The CDR3 has 14 amino acids. The ends were cut back, 4 bases at V and 2 bases at J, with 11 bases in the middle. CDR1 is ENHRY, CDR2 SYGVKD, per germline. The CDR3, as DNA: TGTGCCATCAGTGGACTGGCGGGGCAAGAGACCCAGTACTTC. Translated: CAISGLAGQETQYF.

The chain links TRBV19 to TRBJ2-4, with D unresolved. Per the germline V gene, CDR1 is LNHDA and CDR2 is SQIVND (reference sequence). The CDR3 length is 14 residues. V gave up 7 bases and J gave up 0 bases, with 10 bases separating them. The CDR3 nucleotides are TGTGCCAGTACGGAGTCCCTAGCCAAAAACATTCAGTACTTC. It encodes CASTESLAKNIQYF.

This clone was recorded only once. The gene calls are TRBV28 and TRBJ2-7, with D perhaps TRBD1 or TRBD2 (5 bases each). This CDR3 has 15 residues. The V gene lost 5 bases and the J gene lost 2 bases, with 16 bases spanning the gap. The germline CDR1 and CDR2 sequences are MDHEN and SYDVKM. This chain's CDR3 is CASSRGDAGAYEQYF. Written as DNA, the CDR3 is TGTGCCAGCAGTCGTGGGGACGCCGGTGCCTACGAGCAGTACTTC.

This chain links TRBV24-1 with TRBJ2-1; D remains unclear. Germline values: CDR1 KGHDR, CDR2 SFDVKD. Trimming took off 2 bases at V and 9 bases at J, with 16 bases between the two ends. The CDR3 runs 15 residues. The DNA for the CDR3 is TGTGCCACCAGTGATTCCCTCAACGGGCGTAGTGAGCAGTTCTTC. This translates into CATSDSLNGRSEQFF.

This clone was detected once. The chain recombines TRBV24-1 with TRBJ1-4, with D perhaps TRBD1 (6 bases). Germline CDR1 is KGHDR and CDR2 is SFDVKD. The CDR3 sequence is 13 residues long. With 9 bases removed from V and 1 base from J, the gap between germline ends came to 8 bases. The CDR3 protein is CATSGETNEKLFF. The CDR3 DNA reads as TGTGCCACCTCAGGGGAAACTAATGAAAAACTGTTTTTT.

This clone was detected once. The chain couples TRBV9 to TRBJ2-1; 10 nucleotides match TRBD1. CDR3 size: 16 residues. Trimming removed 0 bases from V and 1 base from J; junction bases left unmatched: 1. Per germline, CDR1 SGDLS and CDR2 YYNGEE. DNA of the CDR3: TGTGCCAGCAGCGTAGCGGGACAGGGGTCCTACAATGAGCAGTTCTTC. The encoded protein is CASSVAGQGSYNEQFF.

V usage is TRBV5-1 and J usage is TRBJ2-7; D call uncertain. Germline-derived CDR1 and CDR2 are SGHRS and YFSETQ. The ends were cut back, 1 base at V and 5 bases at J, with 13 bases in the middle. CDR3 length equals 14 residues. The CDR3 region is CASSLSQSPDEQYF. DNA for the CDR3: TGCGCCAGCAGCTTGAGTCAGAGCCCAGACGAGCAGTACTTC.

This chain connects TRBV19 to TRBJ2-3; 11 bases line up with TRBD2. Germline values: CDR1 LNHDA, CDR2 SQIVND (reference sequence). With V trimmed by 10 bases and J by 7 bases, 7 bases remained unmatched. CDR3 length: 13 residues. The CDR3, as DNA: TGTGCCACCGCTAGCGGGAGGACGAATACGCAGTATTTT. The encoded protein is CATASGRTNTQYF.